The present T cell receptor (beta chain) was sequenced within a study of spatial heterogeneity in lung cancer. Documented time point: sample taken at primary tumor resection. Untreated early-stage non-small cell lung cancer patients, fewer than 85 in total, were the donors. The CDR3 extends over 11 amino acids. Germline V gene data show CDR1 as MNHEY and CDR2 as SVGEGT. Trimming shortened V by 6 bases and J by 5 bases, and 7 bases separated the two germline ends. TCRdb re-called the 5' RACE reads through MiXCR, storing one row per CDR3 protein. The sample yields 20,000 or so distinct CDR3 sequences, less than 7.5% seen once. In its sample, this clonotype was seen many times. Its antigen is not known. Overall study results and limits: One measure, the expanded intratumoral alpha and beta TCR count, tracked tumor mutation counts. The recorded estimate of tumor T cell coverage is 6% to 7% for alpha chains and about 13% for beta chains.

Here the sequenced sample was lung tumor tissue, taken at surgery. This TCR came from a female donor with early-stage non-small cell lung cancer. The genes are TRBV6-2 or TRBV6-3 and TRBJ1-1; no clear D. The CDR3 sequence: CASSRLTEAFF. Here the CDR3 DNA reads TGTGCCAGCAGCCGCCTTACTGAAGCTTTCTTT.